This passage covers 17 T cell receptor beta chains from one sample sequenced in a study of response to subunit inactivated influenza vaccine. MiXCR, run by TCRdb on the RT-PCR reads, gives a single entry per CDR3 protein. The table has 450,000 to 600,000 distinct CDR3 sequences, 15% to 20% seen once; the top ten hold over 2.5%. The sequenced sample was CD4+ T cells sorted from PBMCs, obtained around 25 months after vaccination. These receptors originate from a man in his fifties or sixties who received an inactivated influenza vaccine.

This clonotype was detected a few times. The V gene is TRBV5-5, the J gene TRBJ2-3; D remains ambiguous. CDR1 is SGHKS and CDR2 is YYEKEE in the germline V gene (reference sequence). This CDR3 spans 14 amino acids. The ends were cut back, 0 bases at V and 6 bases at J, with 11 bases in the middle. CDR3 amino acids: CASSLGPLRDTQYF. CDR3 bases: TGTGCCAGCAGCTTGGGACCCCTGAGGGATACGCAGTATTTT.

This clonotype was observed a few times. The CDR3 DNA reads TGCAGTGCTAGAGTCCAGCCTGGCCAGCCCCAGCATTTT. The encoded protein is CSARVQPGQPQHF. The rearrangement joins TRBV20-1 to TRBJ1-5; the D is unclear. Germline values: CDR1 DFQATT, CDR2 SNEGSKA (reference sequence). The CDR3 is 13 amino acids. The V gene lost 1 base and the J gene lost 7 bases, with 11 bases spanning the gap.

The chain has TRBV20-1 and TRBJ2-7; possible D gene TRBD2, 5 bases. Germline-derived CDR1 and CDR2 are DFQATT and SNEGSKA (reference sequence). Between the trimmed V and J ends, which lost 4 bases and 2 bases, there was a span of 12 bases. This CDR3 is 13 amino acids long. CDR3 nucleotides: TGCAGTGCTAACAGCGGATCTACCTACGAGCAGTACTTC. It translates to CSANSGSTYEQYF.

This clonotype has only a few counts. A read error may account for a junction end that differs from germline. The chain employs TRBV4-1 and TRBJ1-2, with D unclear. The CDR3 totals 12 residues. Germline V gene sequence: CDR1 MGHRA, CDR2 YSYEKL. The CDR3 loop is CASSQDGYDYTF. The CDR3 nucleotides read TGCGCCAGCAGCCAAGATGGGTATGACTACACCTTC.

This clonotype has ten or more counts. The chain links TRBV2 to TRBJ1-5; D may be TRBD1 (5 bases). The CDR3 totals 13 residues. V lost 4 bases and J lost 7, with 11 bases in between. Germline V gene sequence: CDR1 SNHLY, CDR2 FYNNEI. Written as DNA, the CDR3 is TGTGCCAGCAGTGTCAGCAGGGACCAGCCCCAGCATTTT. Translated, it gives CASSVSRDQPQHF.

This clonotype appeared a few times. The V gene is TRBV20-1, the J gene TRBJ2-2; D not certain. Germline assignment: CDR1 DFQATT and CDR2 SNEGSKA (reference sequence). The CDR3 consists of 14 residues. Trimming shortened V by 4 bases and J by 3 bases, and 12 bases separated the two germline ends. This chain's CDR3 is CSAISGSYTGELFF. DNA of the CDR3: TGCAGTGCTATTAGTGGATCCTACACCGGGGAGCTGTTTTTT.

In its sample, this clonotype was seen many times. The rearrangement joins TRBV11-2 to TRBJ1-1; D gene ambiguous. V was clipped by 5 bases and J by 6 bases, with 10 bases between them. In germline, CDR1 is SGHAT, CDR2 FQNNGV. This CDR3 has 12 amino acids. The CDR3 sequence: CASSEEGSEAFF. The DNA for the CDR3 is TGTGCCAGCAGCGAGGAAGGTTCTGAAGCTTTCTTT.

This clonotype showed up many times. V is TRBV24-1 and J is TRBJ2-3; weak D call: TRBD2 (6 bases). In germline, CDR1 is KGHDR, CDR2 SFDVKD. This CDR3 has 14 residues. V dropped 5 bases and J dropped 3 bases, with 11 bases sitting between them. The CDR3 DNA sequence: TGTGCCACCAGTGCGGCAGGGAGGACAGATACGCAGTATTTT. Protein: CATSAAGRTDTQYF.

This clonotype was seen more than once but under ten times. This chain connects TRBV7-9 to TRBJ2-3; the match to TRBD2 covers 8 bases. The junction had 8 bases not matched to a gene; V was cut back by 2 bases and J by 4 bases. CDR1 is SEHNR, CDR2 FQNEAQ, per germline (reference sequence). CDR3 length equals 16 residues. Here the CDR3 DNA reads TGTGCCAGCAGCTTAAGTGGAGTTAGCGGGGCAGATACGCAGTATTTT. Amino acids: CASSLSGVSGADTQYF.

In this sample, this clonotype turned up many times. V usage is TRBV10-3 and J usage is TRBJ2-6; D not resolved. V gave up 4 bases and J gave up 2 bases, with 3 bases separating them. The CDR3 covers 13 residues. The germline V gene has CDR1 ENHRY and CDR2 SYGVKD. The CDR3 is CAISVPGANVLTF. The CDR3 nucleotides read TGTGCCATCAGTGTGCCTGGGGCCAACGTCCTGACTTTC.

V is TRBV20-1 and J is TRBJ2-7; perhaps TRBD1 as D (5 bases). The V gene lost 6 bases and the J gene lost 0 bases, with 12 bases spanning the gap. Germline loops: CDR1 DFQATT, CDR2 SNEGSKA (reference sequence). CDR3 length: 13 residues. CDR3 DNA sequence: TGCAGTGCAACCTGGACATTCTCCTACGAGCAGTACTTC. It is translated as CSATWTFSYEQYF.

The rearrangement links TRBV20-1 to TRBJ1-5; possibly TRBD1 for D (6 bases). Trimming took 0 bases from V and 7 from J, leaving 13 bases between them. CDR1 is DFQATT, CDR2 SNEGSKA, per germline (reference sequence). The CDR3 sequence is 14 residues long. The DNA for the CDR3 is TGCAGTGCTAGAGATTGGAAGGGGGAACAGCCCCAGCATTTT. This sequence encodes CSARDWKGEQPQHF.

This clonotype was found a few times. Written as DNA, the CDR3 is TGTGCCAGCAGCCAATTCACTAGCGGGGGCTCCTACGAGCAGTACTTC. The encoded protein is CASSQFTSGGSYEQYF. The chain couples TRBV16 to TRBJ2-7; 11 bases agree with TRBD2. The CDR3 totals 16 residues. Germline loops: CDR1 KGHSY, CDR2 FQNENV. Trimming at V came to 1 base and at J to 0 bases, leaving 2 bases not matched to a gene.

This chain uses TRBV5-6 with TRBJ1-1; tentative D call: TRBD1 (5 bases). This CDR3 region has 16 residues. In germline, CDR1 is SGHDT, CDR2 YYEEEE. The ends were cut back, 0 bases at V and 5 bases at J, with 17 bases in the middle. The CDR3 reads CASSLDGGKAWTEAFF. CDR3 nucleotides: TGTGCCAGCAGCTTGGATGGGGGGAAAGCCTGGACTGAAGCTTTCTTT.

The V gene is TRBV4-3, the J gene TRBJ1-3; no clear D. CDR1 is LGHNA, CDR2 YSLEER, per germline. The length of the CDR3 is 17 residues. Trimming left V 0 bases short and J 0 bases short, with 12 bases between. The CDR3 region is CASSQDPPSVSGNTIYF. CDR3 bases: TGCGCCAGCAGCCAAGATCCCCCCTCGGTCTCTGGAAACACCATATATTTT.

This clonotype was detected ten times or more. The J gene is TRBJ2-1, the V gene TRBV12-3 or TRBV12-4; TRBD1 matches at 7 bases. The J segment lost 5 bases and the V segment lost 4 bases, leaving 8 bases of the junction unmatched. The CDR3 length is 15 residues. The CDR3: CASSSLTGRNNEQFF. The CDR3 nucleotides read TGTGCCAGCAGTTCTCTGACAGGGCGAAACAATGAGCAGTTCTTC.

V usage is TRBV12-3 or TRBV12-4 and J usage is TRBJ2-1; 9 nucleotides agree with TRBD2. The length of the CDR3 is 14 residues. V lost 5 bases and J lost 6; bases outside the gene matches: 5. The CDR3 nucleotides are TGTGCCAGCAGTCTGCGGGGGGGGTTCAATGAGCAGTTCTTC. Translation: CASSLRGGFNEQFF.